This entry describes one T cell receptor beta chain. The antigen remains undetermined. It was the approximately 110-subject validation cohort, separate from the roughly 700-subject first cohort, to which the donors belonged. This CDR3 comprises 14 residues. Germline V CDR1 and CDR2: SGHRS, YFSETQ. Trimming took 1 base from V and 4 from J, leaving 11 bases between them. The data were produced by immunoSEQ multiplex PCR, yet TCRdb's version contains in-frame clones alone and is incomplete. The sample consists of about 300,000 clones, around nine tenths of them appearing once. This sample stems from a study of cytomegalovirus exposure and HLA in healthy donors. Points from the study as a whole: High sensitivity and specificity were reportedly achieved when the classifier diagnosed cytomegalovirus status. The dataset shows that most TCR sequences were rare, while some public TCRs occurred in many donors. Subsequent analysis of the approximately 120 validation repertoires found a tendency for first-cohort TCR clusters to co-occur.

Sequenced input: PBMCs. J is TRBJ1-2 and V is TRBV5-1; D gene unclear. The TCR comes from a woman aged 18-29 years in good health and CMV-seronegative. CDR3 protein: CASSLIDSPYGYTF. In DNA form, the CDR3 reads TGCGCCAGCAGCTTGATCGACTCTCCCTATGGCTACACCTTC.